The 22 T cell receptor beta chains given below trace back to one sample, sequenced in a study of blood T cell repertoires in COVID-19. Using immunoSEQ multiplex PCR, the repertoire was profiled, and TCRdb retains in-frame clones only, with some absent. The data contain approximately 240,000 clones, roughly 80% of them seen just once; the ten biggest clones take up approximately 1.3%. The sample taken for sequencing was PBMCs or T cells enriched from blood (not recorded which). The receptors originated from a woman between 35 and 50 years old with acute COVID-19.

The gene calls are TRBV19 and TRBJ1-5; 7 nucleotides agree with TRBD1. The CDR3 sequence is 14 residues long. V trimming: 7 bases; J trimming: 2 bases; junction bases outside the gene matches: 5. Germline lookup yields CDR1 LNHDA and CDR2 SQIVND (reference sequence). CDR3 bases: TGTGCCAGTAAGTACACAGGGGGCAATCAGCCCCAGCATTTT. It is translated as CASKYTGGNQPQHF.

This clone was found once. V gene TRBV7-9 combines with J gene TRBJ2-1; TRBD2 aligns across 14 bases. Germline V gene lookup returns CDR1 SEHNR and CDR2 FQNEAQ (reference sequence). Unmatched junction bases numbered 13, after V lost 4 bases and J lost 8 bases. The CDR3 runs to 18 residues. The DNA of the CDR3 is TGTGCCAGCAGCTCTCCTATCCTGACTAGCGGGGGGGCCGATGAGCAGTTCTTC. Translation: CASSSPILTSGGADEQFF.

The J gene is TRBJ2-7, the V gene TRBV7-9; a weak D match, TRBD1 (5 bases). This CDR3 comprises 14 residues. Trimming shortened V by 1 base and J by 1 base, and 8 bases separated the two germline ends. CDR1 SEHNR and CDR2 FQNEAQ come from the germline V gene (reference sequence). The DNA for the CDR3 is TGTGCCAGCAGCTTAGGGGGCCTATCCTACGAGCAGTACTTC. Translated, it gives CASSLGGLSYEQYF.

V usage is TRBV5-4 and J usage is TRBJ1-1; 12 positions agree with TRBD1. Looked up from germline, CDR1 is SGHNT and CDR2 is YYREEE (reference sequence). The CDR3 is 16 residues long. The V and J ends lost 4 bases and 5 bases, in that order; junction bases with no gene match: 9. CDR3 DNA: TGTGCCAGCAGCGACCGGGACAGGGGGCTGAGGACTGAAGCTTTCTTT. Translating it yields CASSDRDRGLRTEAFF.

This chain joins TRBV27 and TRBJ2-7, with D tentatively TRBD1 (5 bases). Germline CDR1 MNHEY, CDR2 SMNVEV (reference sequence). The V end was cut by 3 bases, the J end by 5 bases, with 11 bases between. CDR3 length: 13 residues. CDR3 in DNA: TGTGCCAGCAGTTTTCCTGACAGCCACGAGCAGTACTTC. Protein product: CASSFPDSHEQYF.

The V call is TRBV11-1, the J call TRBJ1-4; D not resolved. V shed 1 base and J shed 6 bases, with 12 bases lying between them. Germline V gene lookup returns CDR1 SGHAT and CDR2 FQDESV (reference sequence). This CDR3 region has 15 residues. CDR3 protein: CASSLDPGRHEKLFF. The CDR3 DNA reads TGTGCCAGCAGCTTAGATCCGGGAAGACATGAAAAACTGTTTTTT.

In nucleotides, the CDR3 is TGTGCCAGCAGCTTACAGGGGAACACCGGGGAGCTGTTTTTT. Its protein is CASSLQGNTGELFF. The genes are TRBV7-3 and TRBJ2-2; possible D gene TRBD1, 5 bases. This CDR3 spans 14 amino acids. Deletions cut 2 bases from V and 1 base from J, with 5 bases between. Germline V gene lookup returns CDR1 SGHTA and CDR2 FQGTGA.

This chain links TRBV19 with TRBJ1-4; 7 bases fit TRBD1. Losses at the gene ends were 5 bases for V and 8 bases for J; bases not matched to a gene: 5. The CDR3 is made up of 13 amino acids. CDR1 and CDR2 (germline): LNHDA, SQIVND (reference sequence). In nucleotides, the CDR3 is TGTGCCAGTAGTGCACTCAGGGGGGAAAAACTGTTTTTT. This sequence encodes CASSALRGEKLFF.

On this clone itself: One base away lies a much larger clone, so this may be a sequencing read error. Other DNA variants within this sample encode the same CDR3. The V and J genes are TRBV30 and TRBJ1-2, with D uncertain. The CDR3 runs 13 residues. V lost 0 bases, J lost 0 bases, and 5 bases lay in between. Germline V gene data show CDR1 as GTSNPN and CDR2 as SVGIG (reference sequence). CDR3 sequence: CAWSVEANYGYTF. CDR3 sequence (DNA): TGTGCCTGGAGTGTAGAGGCTAACTATGGCTACACCTTC.

V gene TRBV29-1 combines with J gene TRBJ2-1; D is ambiguous. Trimming cost V 7 bases and J 2 bases, with 9 bases left between them. The germline V gene encodes CDR1 SQVTM and CDR2 ANQGSEA. The CDR3 is made up of 12 amino acids. As DNA, the CDR3 is TGCAGCGCAACAGACGCCTACAATGAGCAGTTCTTC. Amino acids: CSATDAYNEQFF.

V is TRBV28 and J is TRBJ2-3, with D maybe TRBD1 (6 bases). V lost 7 bases, J lost 4 bases, and 18 bases lay in between. The CDR3 contains 15 residues. The germline gives CDR1 MDHEN, CDR2 SYDVKM. In DNA, the CDR3 is TGTGCCAGCATGGGGGCCCCAGGGAGCCCAGATACGCAGTATTTT. This sequence encodes CASMGAPGSPDTQYF. Full variable domain (missing parts from reference TRBV28 and TRBJ2-3): DVKVTQSSRYLVKRTGEKVFLECVQDMDHENMFWYRQDPGLGLRLIYFSYDVKMKEKGDIPEGYSVSREKKERFSLILESASTNQTSMYLCASMGAPGSPDTQYFGPGTRLTVL.

This clone was counted a few times. The rearrangement links TRBV19 to TRBJ1-2; D remains ambiguous. CDR1 LNHDA and CDR2 SQIVND come from the germline V gene (reference sequence). This CDR3 has 15 amino acids. V was pared by 2 bases and J by 7 bases, with 17 bases between. The CDR3 here is CASSIPGGGQTGYTF. For the CDR3, the DNA is TGTGCCAGTAGTATACCTGGAGGAGGGCAAACTGGCTACACCTTC.

V gene TRBV27 combines with J gene TRBJ1-1, with TRBD1 identical over 11 bases. After removal of 6 bases from V and 6 bases from J, the junction contained 12 bases not matched to a gene. CDR1 and CDR2 from the germline V gene are MNHEY and SMNVEV (reference sequence). The CDR3 sequence is 16 residues long. The CDR3 protein is CASSPGTGGNRAEAFF. Here the CDR3 DNA reads TGTGCCAGCAGCCCAGGGACAGGGGGGAACCGGGCTGAAGCTTTCTTT.

This clone has a count of ten or more. The rearrangement uses TRBV15 and TRBJ2-1; no firm D call. This CDR3 region has 15 residues. The germline gives CDR1 LNHNV, CDR2 YYDKDF (reference sequence). V gave up 0 bases and J gave up 3 bases, with 9 bases separating them. Here the CDR3 DNA reads TGTGCCACCAGCAGAGATCCATACAGCTACAATGAGCAGTTCTTC. The encoded protein is CATSRDPYSYNEQFF.

V gene TRBV5-4 combines with J gene TRBJ2-1; 14 nucleotides match TRBD2. Germline loops: CDR1 SGHNT, CDR2 YYREEE (reference sequence). With 2 bases clipped from V and 0 bases from J, the junction kept 4 bases outside the gene matches. CDR3 size: 18 residues. CDR3 sequence reads: CASSLGTSGGSSYNEQFF. DNA for the CDR3: TGTGCCAGCAGCTTAGGGACTAGCGGGGGAAGCTCCTACAATGAGCAGTTCTTC.

CDR3 DNA sequence: TGTGCCAGCAGCAAACAACCAAACACTGAAGCTTTCTTT. Translation gives CASSKQPNTEAFF. The genes are TRBV11-3 and TRBJ1-1; D ambiguous. Trimming took 5 bases from V and 2 from J, leaving 9 bases between them. The CDR3 length is 13 residues. Germline V lookup: CDR1 SGHNT, CDR2 YENEEA.

The chain employs TRBV2 and TRBJ1-6; 8 bases map to TRBD1. The CDR3 consists of 14 residues. The V and J ends lost 6 bases and 6 bases, in that order; junction bases with no gene match: 4. Germline V gene data show CDR1 as SNHLY and CDR2 as FYNNEI. The CDR3 DNA reads TGTGCCAGCAGGGTGGACAGGGCTAATTCACCCCTCCACTTT. This translates into CASRVDRANSPLHF.

The CDR3, as DNA: TGTGCCAGCAGCCAGGCCACCGGGGAGCTGTTTTTT. It yields the protein CASSQATGELFF. V gene TRBV3-1 (or the pseudogene TRBV3-2) combines with J gene TRBJ2-2; D is uncertain. Trimming took off 3 bases at V and 4 bases at J, with 3 bases between the two ends. Germline V lookup: CDR1 LGHDT, CDR2 YNNKEL (reference sequence). The CDR3 runs 12 residues.

CDR3 DNA sequence: TGTGCCAGCGCGTCAGGGGCCTATAATTCACCCCTCCACTTT. This encodes CASASGAYNSPLHF. The rearrangement uses TRBV11-2 and TRBJ1-6, with D possibly TRBD1 on 6 matching bases. V was pared by 8 bases and J by 2 bases, with 10 bases between. In germline, CDR1 is SGHAT, CDR2 FQNNGV. The CDR3 is 14 amino acids.

V and J are TRBV7-6 and TRBJ1-1, with 7 bases fitting TRBD1. The V segment lost 5 bases and the J segment 5 bases; nucleotides outside the gene matches: 5. The CDR3 has 13 residues. Germline CDR1 is SGHVS and CDR2 is FNYEAQ. The CDR3 reads CASSAGTATEAFF. For the CDR3, the DNA is TGTGCCAGCAGCGCCGGGACAGCAACTGAAGCTTTCTTT. Full variable domain (rest looked up from reference TRBV7-6 and TRBJ1-1): GAGVSQSPRYKVTKRGQDVALRCDPISGHVSLYWYRQALGQGPEFLTYFNYEAQQDKSGLPNDRFSAERPEGSISTLTIQRTEQRDSAMYRCASSAGTATEAFFGQGTRLTVV.

This chain links TRBV30 with TRBJ1-1, with 8 bases matching TRBD1. This CDR3 comprises 13 residues. CDR1 and CDR2 (germline): GTSNPN, SVGIG (reference sequence). The J segment lost 3 bases and the V segment lost 7 bases, leaving 7 bases of the junction unmatched. The CDR3 loop is CAYPDREDTEAFF. The CDR3 DNA reads TGTGCCTACCCGGACAGGGAGGACACTGAAGCTTTCTTT. The variable domain in full, with the rest retrieved from reference TRBV30 and TRBJ1-1, is SQTIHQWPATLVQPVGSPLSLECTVEGTSNPNLYWYRQAAGRGLQLLFYSVGIGQISSEVPQNLSASRPQDRQFILSSKKLLLSDSGFYLCAYPDREDTEAFFGQGTRLTVV.

The chain links TRBV28 to TRBJ1-1; D is undetermined. Trimming removed 7 bases at V and 5 bases at J, with 17 bases between. This CDR3 has 14 residues. From germline, CDR1 is MDHEN and CDR2 SYDVKM. The CDR3 DNA sequence: TGTGCCAGCACCCCCAGCTCGGGGTCGACTGAAGCTTTCTTT. Protein sequence: CASTPSSGSTEAFF.